The 24 T cell receptor beta chains below were found in one sample sequenced in a study of beta chain features in type 1 diabetes. Sequencing targeted expressed TCRB transcripts, as all isolated RNA had been reverse transcribed. TCRdb keeps only in-frame clones here, not all; method: immunoSEQ multiplex PCR. The sample yields just over 150,000 clones, 11% seen once. The sequenced material came from central memory CD4+ T cells from blood. These receptors originate from a man between 18 and 35 years old in good health.

The sample holds a few counts of this clone. Other DNA variants within this sample encode the same CDR3. The CDR3 spells CASSFGGSTDTQYF. CDR3 in DNA: TGTGCCAGCAGTTTTGGGGGAAGCACAGATACGCAGTATTTT. The chain employs TRBV28 and TRBJ2-3, with D tentatively TRBD1 or TRBD2 (5 bases each). Germline lookup yields CDR1 MDHEN and CDR2 SYDVKM. V lost 3 bases to trimming and J lost 0 bases, with 7 bases between them. The CDR3 has 14 amino acids.

In this sample, this clone turned up many times. The chain combines TRBV30 with TRBJ1-2; TRBD1 aligns across 7 bases. CDR3 size: 13 residues. Unmatched junction bases numbered 6, after V lost 1 base and J lost 7 bases. Germline V gene lookup returns CDR1 GTSNPN and CDR2 SVGIG (reference sequence). CDR3: CAWSGQGGAGYTF. The CDR3 DNA reads as TGTGCCTGGAGTGGACAGGGCGGGGCTGGCTACACCTTC.

This clone was observed a few times. The rearrangement uses TRBV29-1 and TRBJ2-4; 11 nucleotides line up with TRBD1. This CDR3 is 15 amino acids long. Germline V gene lookup returns CDR1 SQVTM and CDR2 ANQGSEA. The V segment lost 4 bases and the J segment 6 bases; nucleotides outside the gene matches: 8. CDR3 region: CSVGSGTGGLNIQYF. The CDR3 nucleotides read TGCAGCGTTGGTTCAGGGACAGGGGGGCTAAACATTCAGTACTTC. Full variable domain (rest looked up from reference TRBV29-1 and TRBJ2-4): SAVISQKPSRDICQRGTSLTIQCQVDSQVTMMFWYRQQPGQSLTLIATANQGSEATYESGFVIDKFPISRPNLTFSTLTVSNMSPEDSSIYLCSVGSGTGGLNIQYFGAGTRLSVL.

The chain links TRBV6-5 to TRBJ2-1, with TRBD1 matching 8 bases. V shed 6 bases and J 4 bases; nucleotides not matched to a gene: 8. The germline V gene encodes CDR1 MNHEY and CDR2 SVGAGI. The CDR3 is made up of 15 amino acids. This CDR3 is CASRPGQGPYNEQFF. Here the CDR3 DNA reads TGTGCCAGCAGACCTGGACAGGGACCTTACAATGAGCAGTTCTTC.

With respect to this clone: Different DNA sequences within this sample yield the same CDR3. V usage is TRBV9 and J usage is TRBJ2-5; tentative D call: TRBD1 (5 bases). CDR1 SGDLS and CDR2 YYNGEE come from the germline V gene. The V gene lost 0 bases and the J gene lost 2 bases, with 11 bases spanning the gap. This CDR3 is built from 15 residues. The CDR3, as DNA: TGTGCCAGCAGCGTAGGGGCAGGGAATCAAGAGACCCAGTACTTC. This translates into CASSVGAGNQETQYF.

The chain carries TRBV6-6 and TRBJ1-1, with D possibly matching TRBD1 (5 bases). V lost 2 bases, J lost 5 bases, and 15 bases lay in between. Looked up from germline, CDR1 is MNHNY and CDR2 is SVGAGI (reference sequence). The CDR3 has 15 amino acids. The CDR3, as DNA: TGTGCCAGCAGTTACGCATCTTCCGGGGGTACTGAAGCTTTCTTT. Its protein is CASSYASSGGTEAFF.

This rearrangement joins TRBV19 to TRBJ1-5; D not resolved. The V and J ends lost 5 bases and 4 bases respectively, with 6 bases between them. Germline assignment: CDR1 LNHDA and CDR2 SQIVND (reference sequence). There are 12 residues in the CDR3. The CDR3 DNA is TGTGCCAGTAGTCTGGGGAATCAGCCCCAGCATTTT. Translated: CASSLGNQPQHF.

This clone was seen more than once but under ten times. The V call is TRBV29-1, the J call TRBJ2-3, with 7 bases identical to TRBD2. The CDR3 has 10 amino acids. V lost 6 bases, J lost 8 bases, and 2 bases stayed unmatched. CDR1 and CDR2 from the germline V gene are SQVTM and ANQGSEA. For the CDR3, the DNA is TGCAGCGTCAGGGAGGGTACGCAGTATTTT. As protein: CSVREGTQYF.

This clone was observed a handful of times. The chain has TRBV7-2 and TRBJ1-3, with D perhaps matching TRBD1 (6 bases). Per the germline V gene, CDR1 is SGHTA and CDR2 is FQGNSA. The V end lost 5 bases, the J end lost 0 bases, and 11 bases lay between the germline ends. The CDR3 covers 15 residues. CDR3 sequence (DNA): TGTGCCAGCAGCCCGACAGGATACTCTGGAAACACCATATATTTT. Amino acid sequence: CASSPTGYSGNTIYF.

The rearrangement joins TRBV9 to TRBJ2-7, with 10 bases lining up with TRBD2. This CDR3 is built from 15 residues. Per the germline V gene, CDR1 is SGDLS and CDR2 is YYNGEE. V was pared by 5 bases and J by 4 bases, with 9 bases of the junction left unmatched. Here the CDR3 reads CASSPTSGIAYEQYF. The CDR3 nucleotides read TGTGCCAGCAGTCCCACTAGCGGGATTGCGTACGAGCAGTACTTC.

The J gene is TRBJ2-1, the V gene TRBV5-1; no clear D gene. There are 14 residues in the CDR3. V shed 0 bases and J shed 4 bases, with 8 bases lying between them. CDR1 is SGHRS, CDR2 YFSETQ, per germline. This CDR3 reads CASSLVPLYNEQFF. The CDR3 nucleotides are TGCGCCAGCAGCTTGGTCCCCCTTTACAATGAGCAGTTCTTC.

The chain employs TRBV28 and TRBJ2-5, with 8 bases matching TRBD2. The germline gives CDR1 MDHEN, CDR2 SYDVKM. J was trimmed by 5 bases and V by 5 bases; bases with no gene match: 4. This CDR3 is built from 13 residues. The CDR3 DNA sequence: TGTGCCAGCAGTAAGCGGGGGATTGAGACCCAGTACTTC. It specifies CASSKRGIETQYF. Variable domain in full (rest from reference TRBV28 and TRBJ2-5): DVKVTQSSRYLVKRTGEKVFLECVQDMDHENMFWYRQDPGLGLRLIYFSYDVKMKEKGDIPEGYSVSREKKERFSLILESASTNQTSMYLCASSKRGIETQYFGPGTRLLVL.

J is TRBJ1-1 and V is TRBV9; a possible D gene is TRBD1 (6 bases). V lost 0 bases, J lost 1 base, and 13 bases lay in between. The CDR3 runs to 16 residues. Germline CDR1 is SGDLS and CDR2 is YYNGEE. The CDR3: CASSVVELTGNTEAFF. Written as DNA, the CDR3 is TGTGCCAGCAGCGTAGTCGAGCTGACAGGGAACACTGAAGCTTTCTTT.

This clone turned up a few times. V usage is TRBV9 and J usage is TRBJ2-1, with a possible D match to TRBD1 (5 bases). CDR1 SGDLS and CDR2 YYNGEE come from the germline V gene. The germline V and J ends were trimmed by 3 bases and 6 bases, with 10 bases remaining between them. The CDR3 extends over 13 amino acids. In nucleotides, the CDR3 is TGTGCCAGCAGCGCCCTAGGGGCCAATGAGCAGTTCTTC. Residues: CASSALGANEQFF.

This clone was seen ten or more times. V is TRBV5-1 and J is TRBJ1-5, with D possibly being TRBD1 (5 bases). V gave up 0 bases and J gave up 0 bases, with 10 bases separating them. This CDR3 is 16 amino acids long. CDR1 and CDR2 from the germline V gene are SGHRS and YFSETQ. DNA for the CDR3: TGCGCCAGCAGCTTGGATGGGGGGAATAGCAATCAGCCCCAGCATTTT. Encoded protein: CASSLDGGNSNQPQHF. The whole variable domain, filled in from reference TRBV5-1 and TRBJ1-5, reads KAGVTQTPRYLIKTRGQQVTLSCSPISGHRSVSWYQQTPGQGLQFLFEYFSETQRNKGNFPGRFSGRQFSNSRSEMNVSTLELGDSALYLCASSLDGGNSNQPQHFGDGTRLSIL.

The CDR3 reads CASSFGQGAQYF. In DNA, the CDR3 is TGTGCCAGCAGCTTCGGGCAGGGGGCGCAGTACTTC. The chain employs TRBV7-2 and TRBJ2-7, with 8 bases matching TRBD1. The CDR3 covers 12 residues. The junction had 4 bases not matched to a gene; V was cut back by 3 bases and J by 9 bases. Germline values: CDR1 SGHTA, CDR2 FQGNSA.

This clone was recorded a few times. The chain combines TRBV27 with TRBJ2-3; D not resolved. V was trimmed by 3 bases and J by 1 base, leaving 5 bases between them. Germline CDR1 is MNHEY and CDR2 is SMNVEV (reference sequence). The CDR3 has 13 residues. The CDR3 region is CASSFGGTDTQYF. CDR3 DNA sequence: TGTGCCAGCAGTTTTGGGGGCACAGATACGCAGTATTTT.

This clone was counted a single time. J is TRBJ2-3 and V is TRBV27, with D maybe TRBD1 (5 bases). The CDR3 consists of 17 residues. V lost 4 bases and J lost 0, with 17 bases in between. Germline assignment: CDR1 MNHEY and CDR2 SMNVEV (reference sequence). The DNA for the CDR3 is TGTGCCAGCAGTTCCTACCGGGTAGGGGTGAGCACAGATACGCAGTATTTT. It specifies CASSSYRVGVSTDTQYF.

This clone occurred many times. The CDR3 here is CATGEAGTDTQYF. CDR3 DNA sequence: TGTGCCACCGGGGAGGCGGGCACAGATACGCAGTATTTT. This chain links TRBV15 with TRBJ2-3; D possibly corresponds to TRBD2 (6 bases). V lost 8 bases and J lost 1, with 10 bases in between. Germline CDR1 and CDR2: LNHNV and YYDKDF (reference sequence). This CDR3 comprises 13 residues.

A few counts support this clone. V and J are TRBV5-1 and TRBJ2-3, with no clear D. Germline V lookup: CDR1 SGHRS, CDR2 YFSETQ. Trimming took 0 bases from V and 6 from J, leaving 11 bases between them. The CDR3 has 14 amino acids. The CDR3, as DNA: TGCGCCAGCAGCTTGGCAAGGAATCTGGATACGCAGTATTTT. Translated: CASSLARNLDTQYF.

There are a few counts of this clone. The gene calls are TRBV9 and TRBJ2-5; weak D call: TRBD2 (5 bases). V shed 4 bases and J shed 2 bases, with 9 bases lying between them. The germline gives CDR1 SGDLS, CDR2 YYNGEE. There are 13 residues in the CDR3. Written as DNA, the CDR3 is TGTGCCAGCAGCCCCGGGGTACAAGAGACCCAGTACTTC. This translates into CASSPGVQETQYF.

This clone was seen ten or more times. The chain employs TRBV30 and TRBJ1-5; D is uncertain. The V gene's germline CDR1 is GTSNPN and CDR2 SVGIG (reference sequence). V was trimmed by 0 bases and J by 4 bases, leaving 10 bases between them. CDR3 length: 14 amino acids. The CDR3 sequence: CAWSVHSANQPQHF. CDR3 coding DNA: TGTGCCTGGAGTGTACATTCAGCTAATCAGCCCCAGCATTTT.

The rearrangement joins TRBV7-2 to TRBJ2-3, with TRBD2 matching over 8 bases. J was trimmed by 0 bases and V by 4 bases; bases with no gene match: 6. Germline loops: CDR1 SGHTA, CDR2 FQGNSA. This CDR3 comprises 16 residues. The CDR3 sequence is CASSWNGGASTDTQYF. The CDR3 nucleotides are TGTGCCAGCAGCTGGAACGGGGGGGCCAGCACAGATACGCAGTATTTT.

The V gene is TRBV30, the J gene TRBJ1-1, with TRBD1 as a possible D gene (6 bases). This CDR3 is 13 amino acids long. Germline assignment: CDR1 GTSNPN and CDR2 SVGIG (reference sequence). With 4 bases removed from V and 2 bases from J, the gap between germline ends came to 11 bases. The CDR3 is CAWTGQVNTEAFF. The CDR3 bases are TGTGCCTGGACGGGACAAGTTAACACTGAAGCTTTCTTT.